This T cell receptor (beta chain) was sequenced during a study of control samples from healthy donors and cancer patients. Sequencing was performed with immunoSEQ multiplex PCR; in TCRdb, only in-frame clones are kept and a portion is missing. Of some 200,000 clones listed, about 95% are singletons. Trimming at V came to 6 bases and at J to 5 bases, leaving 8 bases not matched to a gene. Germline V gene lookup returns CDR1 LNHDA and CDR2 SQIVND (reference sequence). This CDR3 is built from 15 residues. The clonotype comes from a man aged 50-59 years in good health. This chain joins TRBV19 and TRBJ2-7, with 12 bases matching TRBD1. The sample consisted of blood. The DNA of the CDR3 is TGTGCCAGTAGCCAGGGACAGGGGGCTTTAAACGAGCAGTACTTC. Its translation: CASSQGQGALNEQYF.